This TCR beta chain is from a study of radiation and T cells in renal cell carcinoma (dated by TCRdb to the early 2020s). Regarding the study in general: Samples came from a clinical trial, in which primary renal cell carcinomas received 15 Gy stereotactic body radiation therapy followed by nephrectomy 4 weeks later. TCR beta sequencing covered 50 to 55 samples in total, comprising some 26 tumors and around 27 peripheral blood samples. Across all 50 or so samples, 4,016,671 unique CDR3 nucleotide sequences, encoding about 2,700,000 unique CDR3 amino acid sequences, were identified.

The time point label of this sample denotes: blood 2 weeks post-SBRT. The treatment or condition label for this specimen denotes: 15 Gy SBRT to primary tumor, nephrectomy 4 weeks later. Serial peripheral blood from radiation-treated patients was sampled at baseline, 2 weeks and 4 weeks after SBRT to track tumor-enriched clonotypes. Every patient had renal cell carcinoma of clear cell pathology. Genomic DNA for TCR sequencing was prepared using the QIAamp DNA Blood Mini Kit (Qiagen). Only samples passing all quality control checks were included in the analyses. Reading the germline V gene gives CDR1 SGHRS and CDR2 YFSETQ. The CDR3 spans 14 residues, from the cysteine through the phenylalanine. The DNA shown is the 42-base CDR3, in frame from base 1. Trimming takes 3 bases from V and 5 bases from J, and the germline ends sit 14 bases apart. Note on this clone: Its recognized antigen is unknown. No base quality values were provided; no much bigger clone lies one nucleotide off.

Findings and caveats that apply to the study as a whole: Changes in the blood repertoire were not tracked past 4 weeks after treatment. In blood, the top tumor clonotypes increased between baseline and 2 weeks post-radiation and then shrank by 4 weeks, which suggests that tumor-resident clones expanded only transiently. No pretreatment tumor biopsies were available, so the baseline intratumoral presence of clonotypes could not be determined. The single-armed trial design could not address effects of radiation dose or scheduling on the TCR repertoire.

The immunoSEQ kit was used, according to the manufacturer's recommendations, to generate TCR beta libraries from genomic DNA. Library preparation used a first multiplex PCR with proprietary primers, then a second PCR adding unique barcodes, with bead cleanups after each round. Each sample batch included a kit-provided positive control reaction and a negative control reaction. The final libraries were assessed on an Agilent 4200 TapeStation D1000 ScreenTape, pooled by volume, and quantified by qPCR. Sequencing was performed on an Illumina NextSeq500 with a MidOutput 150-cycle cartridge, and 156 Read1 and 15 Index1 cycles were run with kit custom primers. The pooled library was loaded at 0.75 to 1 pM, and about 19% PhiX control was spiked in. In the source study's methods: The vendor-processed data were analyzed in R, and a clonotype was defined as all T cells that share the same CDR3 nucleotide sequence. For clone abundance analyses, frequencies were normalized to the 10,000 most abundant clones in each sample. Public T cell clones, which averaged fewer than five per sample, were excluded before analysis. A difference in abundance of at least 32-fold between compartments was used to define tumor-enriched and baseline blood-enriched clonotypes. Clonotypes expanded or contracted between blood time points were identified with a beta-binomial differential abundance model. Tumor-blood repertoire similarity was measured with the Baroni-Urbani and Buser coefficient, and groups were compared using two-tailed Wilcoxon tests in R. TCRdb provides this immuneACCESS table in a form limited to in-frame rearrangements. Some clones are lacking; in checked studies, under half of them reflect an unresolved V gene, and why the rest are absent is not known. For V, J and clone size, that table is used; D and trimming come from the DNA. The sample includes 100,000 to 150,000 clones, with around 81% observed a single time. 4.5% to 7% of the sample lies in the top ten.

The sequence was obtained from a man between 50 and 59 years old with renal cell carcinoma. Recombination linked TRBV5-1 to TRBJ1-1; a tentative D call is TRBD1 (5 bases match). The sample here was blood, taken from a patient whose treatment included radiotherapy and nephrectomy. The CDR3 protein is CASSSSGGGTEAFF. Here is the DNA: TGCGCCAGCAGCTCCTCGGGGGGTGGGACTGAAGCTTTCTTT. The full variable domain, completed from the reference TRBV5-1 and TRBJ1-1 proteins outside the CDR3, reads KAGVTQTPRYLIKTRGQQVTLSCSPISGHRSVSWYQQTPGQGLQFLFEYFSETQRNKGNFPGRFSGRQFSNSRSEMNVSTLELGDSALYLCASSSSGGGTEAFFGQGTRLTVV.